This TCR beta chain was captured by sequencing in a study of shared clonotypes between healthy human individuals. The germline V and J ends were trimmed by 0 bases and 2 bases, with 11 bases remaining between them. This CDR3 region has 15 residues. Naive CD8 cells lacked CD45RO, underwent positive selection for CCR7 and left out terminally differentiated effector memory CD45RA+ cells. Several immunoSEQ plates held equal portions of the genomic DNA taken from each subset. Assay: immunoSEQ multiplex PCR; the TCRdb copy retains only in-frame clones and omits some. The sample has about 1,800,000 clones; about 95% are singletons. To note about this clone: Antigen unknown.

Overall study results and limits: What naive subsets generally showed was a larger estimated richness than memory subsets showed. Read depth was anticipated to influence clonotype sharing among donors.

The receptor's source is a man younger than 30 in good health. The sequenced sample was naive CD8+ T cells sorted from blood. The chain couples TRBV23-1 to TRBJ2-7; D is perhaps TRBD2 (6 bases). TRBV23-1 is marked as an open reading frame, function uncertain. The CDR3 loop is CASSQSRDGTYEQYF. The DNA of the CDR3 is TGCGCCAGCAGTCAATCGCGGGACGGTACCTACGAGCAGTACTTC.